Sequencing of this T cell receptor beta chain was carried out in a study of blood T cells in healthy people across ages (dated by TCRdb to between 2014 and 2017). Some background on the complete study: In model experiments, template switching captured about one uniquely barcoded TCR beta cDNA molecule for every two T cells. Age-related changes in TCR beta repertoire diversity were measured in the study by deep sequencing normalized with unique cDNA molecular identifiers. The donors were split into four age groups: young (average roughly 15 years), middle-aged (roughly 42), aged (more than 55) and long-lived (more than 80). Donors of different ages were randomly distributed across sequencing lanes to avoid experimental bias. Two additional independent replicas of 1 million unique cDNA reads from the same blood draw were analyzed for two donors (one aged 18 to 29 and one aged 80 or older). The paper's findings and limits, for the study overall: Estimates of total diversity based on one million sequenced T cells were considered lower bounds and underestimates. Bulk unsorted PBMC profiling prevented conclusive comparison of naive and antigen-experienced compartments. The long-lived group showed more naive CD4+ T cells, fewer expanded clones and increased TCR diversity than the aged group, suggesting age selection. Observed TCR beta diversity correlated strongly with the percentage of naive T cells measured by flow cytometry. The CMV infection status of donors was not known, potentially confounding age-related changes in expanded clonotypes. Observed TCR beta diversity per million T cells fell roughly linearly with age, and a significant reduction was already apparent by age around 40.

Sequences DFQATT (CDR1) and SNEGSKA (CDR2) are obtained from the germline V gene (reference sequence). Trimming takes 8 bases from V and 4 bases from J, and the germline ends sit 18 bases apart. Counted from cysteine to phenylalanine, this CDR3 has 14 amino acids. The kept DNA is CDR3 alone, 42 bases in frame from the first base. Worth noting for this clonotype: It lacks a known antigen. The record has no base qualities; no much larger clone is one base away.

Donors were a few dozen systemically healthy Caucasian individuals from Russia aged roughly 6 to 90 years. Each donor gave ten milliliters of peripheral blood, collected into EDTA-treated Vacutainer tubes. Ficoll-Paque density-gradient centrifugation was used to isolate PBMCs, with at least 6.5 million obtained per sample. Total RNA, at least 6 micrograms per sample, was extracted from PBMCs with Trizol reagent. For every donor, an aliquot of PBMCs went through flow cytometry to measure the percentages of naive CD45RAhigh/CD27high T cells. Library prep was done by 5' RACE. Instrument on record: Illumina HiSeq 2500. A second roughly 7 to 12 cycle PCR used a sample-barcoded 5' primer and a J-beta primer mix. Each TCR beta cDNA molecule received a unique molecular identifier from a template-switch 5' adaptor carrying 12 random nucleotides. Each sample yielded at least 2.5 million CDR3-containing paired-end reads. All of the RNA was converted into first-strand cDNA using the Mint cDNA synthesis kit, with a TRBC-specific oligonucleotide serving as the primer. Following uracil-DNA glycosylase treatment, all cDNA underwent a first 18-cycle PCR with the universal primers M1SS and BC2_uni_R. On the study's bioinformatics: For normalization, 1 million high-quality reads, each with a distinct molecular identifier, were randomly selected from each sample. Reads with shared molecular identifiers were discarded instead of being binned into consensus sequences. MiTCR, run with a Q25 quality threshold and the strictest error-elimination algorithm, handled CDR3 identification, clonotype clustering and error correction. Lower-bound total TCR beta diversity was estimated with a nonparametric unseen species model using Euler transformation. TCRdb's own reprocessing of the public reads used fastp at Q25 and MiXCR and kept productive beta chains. Identical CDR3 protein sequences are pooled into one entry, listed with their most common genes and DNA. It is TCRdb's table, rather than the study itself, that gives the V and J calls and clone size. The sample data list some 670,000 distinct CDR3 sequences, and roughly half of these were observed just once. The biggest ten clones account for approximately 12% of the sample.

Source material: blood. The chain is made from TRBV20-1 and TRBJ1-5; tentative D gene TRBD1, with 6 bases matching. The source of this sequence is a woman of 80 years or more in good health. The CDR3 protein: CSTPRGQPNQPQHF. The nucleotide sequence is given as TGCAGTACTCCCCGCGGACAGCCGAATCAGCCCCAGCATTTT.